This TCR beta chain was observed in a study of shared clonotypes between healthy human individuals. Using immunoSEQ multiplex PCR, the repertoire was profiled, and TCRdb retains in-frame clones only, with some absent. The sample holds about 520,000 clones; about 96% are singletons and the top ten take about 0.059%. V shed 11 bases and J 13 bases; nucleotides not matched to a gene: 11. The CDR3 is 13 residues long. CDR1 is SGHTA, CDR2 FQGNSA, per germline. The rearrangement joins TRBV7-2 to TRBJ2-1; 13 bases align to TRBD2. Sequencing was performed on naive CD4+ T cells sorted from blood. Subset given: CD45RA+ positively selected. This clonotype originated in a woman in her twenties or thirties in good health. CDR3 in amino acids: CASGLAGSPRQFF. CDR3 nucleotide sequence: TGTGCCTCGGGACTAGCGGGATCTCCGAGACAGTTCTTC.